This TCR beta chain was found in a study of T cell repertoires in cytomegalovirus infection. Background on the study: Matching HLA type and CMV infection were both indicated by public TCR beta signatures.

Using its own MiXCR run on the reads, TCRdb lists one record per CDR3 protein. The table records about 900,000 distinct CDR3 sequences, less than 40% of them present only once. CDR1 is MNHEY and CDR2 is SVGEGT in the germline V gene. The CDR3 runs to 19 residues. A remark on this clonotype: Its antigen is unidentified. One junction end does not reproduce the germline sequence, and a read error may be involved.

The specimen was cultured CD8+ T cells from PBMCs, collected from culture after CMV antigen stimulation. This clonotype originated in a human donor in good health (CMV status not recorded). Some clones in this sample may be carry-over from other donors' samples. The chain combines TRBV6-2 or TRBV6-3 with TRBJ2-3; D may be TRBD1 (6 bases). CDR3 region: CANSYLEQGPANEADTQYF. The CDR3 bases are TGTGCCAACAGTTACTTGGAACAGGGCCCTGCAAACGAGGCAGATACGCAGTATTTT.